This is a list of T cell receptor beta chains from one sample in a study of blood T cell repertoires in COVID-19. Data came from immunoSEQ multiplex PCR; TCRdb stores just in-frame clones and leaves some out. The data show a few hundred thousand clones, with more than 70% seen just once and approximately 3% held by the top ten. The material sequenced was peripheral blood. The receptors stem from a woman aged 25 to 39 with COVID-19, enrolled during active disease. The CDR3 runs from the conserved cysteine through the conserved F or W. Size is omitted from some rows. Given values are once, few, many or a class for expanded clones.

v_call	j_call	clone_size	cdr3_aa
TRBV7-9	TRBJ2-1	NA	CASSFLKRLAGPHEQFF
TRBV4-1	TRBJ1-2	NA	CASSQLTGNYGYTF
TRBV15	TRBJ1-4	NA	CATKPDRDATNEKLFF
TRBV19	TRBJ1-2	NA	CASSGTTARSYGYTF
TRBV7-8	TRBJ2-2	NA	CASSPPRFLGQGTGELFF
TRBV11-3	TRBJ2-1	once	CASSSRLAGFNNEQFF
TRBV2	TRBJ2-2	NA	CASTAGETGELFF
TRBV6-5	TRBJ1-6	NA	CASRGGQYNSPLHF
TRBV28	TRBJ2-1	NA	CASSLLLAGEPNEQFF
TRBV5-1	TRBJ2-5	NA	CASSPTGQETQYF
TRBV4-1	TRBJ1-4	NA	CASSQGPHGDRVEKLFF
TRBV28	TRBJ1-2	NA	CASSPAAGGNYGYTF
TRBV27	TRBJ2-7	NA	CASSTRGPTGIGSYEQYF
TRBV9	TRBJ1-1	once	CASSLEQGAGEAFF
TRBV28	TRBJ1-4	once	CASSLIEGRGEKLFF
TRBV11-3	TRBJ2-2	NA	CASSLDISREGTGELFF
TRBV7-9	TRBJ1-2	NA	CASSRATDYGYTF
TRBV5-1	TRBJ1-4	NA	CASSLAGTKGEKLFF
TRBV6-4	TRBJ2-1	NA	CASSDDGDNEQFF
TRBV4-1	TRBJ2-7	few	CASSVEAGAGEQYF
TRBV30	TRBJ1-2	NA	CAWSVGSRGQGYGYTF
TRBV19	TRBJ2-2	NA	CASREGVTTGNTGELFF
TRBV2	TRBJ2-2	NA	CASRTLGLAGELFF
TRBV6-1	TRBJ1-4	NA	CASSSGQGGFF
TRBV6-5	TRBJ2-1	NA	CASSYSLAGGEDEQFF
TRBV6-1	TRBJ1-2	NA	CASSEPGGGYTF
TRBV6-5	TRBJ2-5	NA	CASRAGVQETQYF
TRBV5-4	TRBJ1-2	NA	CASSFWSSNYGYTF
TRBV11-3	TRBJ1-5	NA	CASSIGGAQPQHF
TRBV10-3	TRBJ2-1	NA	CAISVEGLAGAIYNEQFF